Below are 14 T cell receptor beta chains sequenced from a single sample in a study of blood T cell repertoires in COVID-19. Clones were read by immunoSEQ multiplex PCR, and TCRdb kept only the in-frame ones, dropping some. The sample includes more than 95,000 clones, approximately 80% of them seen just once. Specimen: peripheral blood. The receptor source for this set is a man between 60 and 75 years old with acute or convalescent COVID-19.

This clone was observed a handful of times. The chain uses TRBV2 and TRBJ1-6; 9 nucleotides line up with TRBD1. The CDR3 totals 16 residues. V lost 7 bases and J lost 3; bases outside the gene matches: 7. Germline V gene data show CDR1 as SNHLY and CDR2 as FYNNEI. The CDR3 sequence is CASKDRGLFYNSPLHF. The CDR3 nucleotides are TGTGCCAGCAAGGACAGGGGACTATTCTATAATTCACCCCTCCACTTT.

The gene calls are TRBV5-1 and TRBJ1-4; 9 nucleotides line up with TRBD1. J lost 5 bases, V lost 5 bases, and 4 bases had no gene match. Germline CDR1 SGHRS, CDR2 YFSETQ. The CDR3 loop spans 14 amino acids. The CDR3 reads CASRGTGTNEKLFF. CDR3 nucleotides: TGCGCCAGCAGGGGGACAGGGACAAATGAAAAACTGTTTTTT.

CDR3 sequence (DNA): TGTGCCAGCAGTTGGACTGGTAGGGAGCAGTACGTC. This translates into CASSWTGREQYV. The chain joins TRBV6-2 or TRBV6-3 to TRBJ2-7; possible D gene TRBD2, 5 bases. Germline V gives CDR1 MNHEY, CDR2 SVGEGT. There are 12 residues in the CDR3. V was shortened by 4 bases and J by 7 bases, with 11 bases between the two germline ends.

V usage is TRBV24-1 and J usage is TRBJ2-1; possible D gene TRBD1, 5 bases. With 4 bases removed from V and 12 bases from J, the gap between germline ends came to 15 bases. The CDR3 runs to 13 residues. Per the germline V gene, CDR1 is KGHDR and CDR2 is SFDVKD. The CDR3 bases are TGTGCCACCAGTGACTCGAACAGGATAGGGCAGTTCTTC. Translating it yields CATSDSNRIGQFF.

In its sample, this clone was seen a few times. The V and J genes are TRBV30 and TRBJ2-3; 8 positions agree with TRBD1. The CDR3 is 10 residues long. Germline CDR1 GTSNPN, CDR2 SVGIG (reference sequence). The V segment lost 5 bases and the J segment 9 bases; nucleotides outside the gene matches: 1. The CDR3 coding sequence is TGTGCCTGGCGACAGGGGACGCAGTATTTT. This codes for CAWRQGTQYF.

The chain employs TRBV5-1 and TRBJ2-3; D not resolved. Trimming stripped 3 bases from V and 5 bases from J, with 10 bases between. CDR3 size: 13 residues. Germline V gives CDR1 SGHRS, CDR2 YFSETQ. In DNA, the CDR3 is TGCGCCAGCAGCTCCAACCCCGGAGATACGCAGTATTTT. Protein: CASSSNPGDTQYF.

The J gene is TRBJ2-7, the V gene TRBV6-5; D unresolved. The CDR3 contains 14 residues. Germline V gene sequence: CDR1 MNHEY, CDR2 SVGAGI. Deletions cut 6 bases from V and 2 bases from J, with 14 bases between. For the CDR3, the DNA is TGTGCCAGCAGGACCTTGCCAGACACCTACGAGCAGTACTTC. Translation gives CASRTLPDTYEQYF.

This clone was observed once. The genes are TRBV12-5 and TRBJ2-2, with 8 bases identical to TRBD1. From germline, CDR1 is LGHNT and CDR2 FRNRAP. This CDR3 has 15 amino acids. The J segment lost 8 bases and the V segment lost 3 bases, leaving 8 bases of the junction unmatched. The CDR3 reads CASGFLGTGVGELFF. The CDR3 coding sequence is TGTGCTAGTGGTTTCCTCGGGACAGGCGTTGGGGAGCTGTTTTTT.

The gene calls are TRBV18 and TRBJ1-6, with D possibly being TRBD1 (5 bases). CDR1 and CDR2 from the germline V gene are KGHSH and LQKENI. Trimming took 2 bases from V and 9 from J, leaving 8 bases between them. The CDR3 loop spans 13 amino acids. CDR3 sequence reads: CASSPARGSPLHF. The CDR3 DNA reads TGTGCCAGCTCACCAGCTAGGGGTTCACCCCTCCACTTT.

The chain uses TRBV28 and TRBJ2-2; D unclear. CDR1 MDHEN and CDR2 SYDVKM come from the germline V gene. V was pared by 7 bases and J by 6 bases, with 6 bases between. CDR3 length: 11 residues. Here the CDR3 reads CASTRAGELFF. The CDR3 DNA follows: TGTGCCAGCACCCGCGCCGGGGAGCTGTTTTTT.

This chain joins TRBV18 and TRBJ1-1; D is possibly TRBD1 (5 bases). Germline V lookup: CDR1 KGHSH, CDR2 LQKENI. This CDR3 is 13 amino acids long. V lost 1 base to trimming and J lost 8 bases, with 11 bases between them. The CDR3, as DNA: TGTGCCAGCTCACCACGACAGAGGTTGGAAGCTTTCTTT. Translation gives CASSPRQRLEAFF.

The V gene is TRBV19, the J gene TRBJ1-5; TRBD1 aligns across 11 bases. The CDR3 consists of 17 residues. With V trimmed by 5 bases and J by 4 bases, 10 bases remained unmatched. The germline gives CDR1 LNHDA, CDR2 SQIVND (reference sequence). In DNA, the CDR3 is TGTGCCAGTAGTCGAAGGACAGGGGGCCGAGTGAATCAGCCCCAGCATTTT. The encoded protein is CASSRRTGGRVNQPQHF.

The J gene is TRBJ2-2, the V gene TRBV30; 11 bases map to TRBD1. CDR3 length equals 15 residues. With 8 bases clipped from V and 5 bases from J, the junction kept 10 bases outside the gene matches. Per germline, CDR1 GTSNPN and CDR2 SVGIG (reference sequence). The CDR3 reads CASKDRGRDTGELFF. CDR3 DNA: TGTGCCAGTAAGGACAGGGGGCGTGATACCGGGGAGCTGTTTTTT.

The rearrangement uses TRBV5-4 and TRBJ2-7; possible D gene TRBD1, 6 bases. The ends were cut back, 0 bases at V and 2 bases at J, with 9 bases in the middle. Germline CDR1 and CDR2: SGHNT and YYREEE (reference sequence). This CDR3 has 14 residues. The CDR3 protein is CASSLVGATYEQYF. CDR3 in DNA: TGTGCCAGCAGCTTGGTGGGGGCAACCTACGAGCAGTACTTC.